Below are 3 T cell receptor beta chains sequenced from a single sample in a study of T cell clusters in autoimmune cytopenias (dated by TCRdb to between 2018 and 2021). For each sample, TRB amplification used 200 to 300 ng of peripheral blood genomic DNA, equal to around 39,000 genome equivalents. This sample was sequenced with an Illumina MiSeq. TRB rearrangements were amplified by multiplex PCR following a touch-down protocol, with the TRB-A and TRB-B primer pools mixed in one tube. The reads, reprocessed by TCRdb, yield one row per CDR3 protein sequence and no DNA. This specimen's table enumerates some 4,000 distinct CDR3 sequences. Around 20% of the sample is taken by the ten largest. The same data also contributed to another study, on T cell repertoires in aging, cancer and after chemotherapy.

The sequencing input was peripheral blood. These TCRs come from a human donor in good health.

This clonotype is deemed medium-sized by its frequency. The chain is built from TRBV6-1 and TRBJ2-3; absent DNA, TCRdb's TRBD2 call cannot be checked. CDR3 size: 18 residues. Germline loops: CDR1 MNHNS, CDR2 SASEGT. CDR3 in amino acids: CASSEARRGIRGPETQYF.

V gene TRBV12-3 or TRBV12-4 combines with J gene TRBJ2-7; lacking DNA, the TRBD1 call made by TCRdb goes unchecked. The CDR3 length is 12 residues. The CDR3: CASSPLGYEQYF.

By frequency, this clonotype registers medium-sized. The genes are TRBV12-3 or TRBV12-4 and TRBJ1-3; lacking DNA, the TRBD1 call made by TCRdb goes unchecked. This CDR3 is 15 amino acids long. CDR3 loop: CASSRGGRGGNTIYF.